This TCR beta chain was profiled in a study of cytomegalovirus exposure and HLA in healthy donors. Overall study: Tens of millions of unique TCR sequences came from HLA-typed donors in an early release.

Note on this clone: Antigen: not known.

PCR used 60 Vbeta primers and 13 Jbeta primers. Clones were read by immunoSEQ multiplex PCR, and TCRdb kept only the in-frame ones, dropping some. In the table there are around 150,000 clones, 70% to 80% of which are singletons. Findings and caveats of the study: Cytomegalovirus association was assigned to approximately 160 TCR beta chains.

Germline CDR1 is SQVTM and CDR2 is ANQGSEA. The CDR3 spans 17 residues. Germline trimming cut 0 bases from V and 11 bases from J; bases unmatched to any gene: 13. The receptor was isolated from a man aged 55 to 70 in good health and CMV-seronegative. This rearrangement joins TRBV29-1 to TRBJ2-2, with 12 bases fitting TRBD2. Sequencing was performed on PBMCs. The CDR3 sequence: CSVEDLRTSGGTGELFF. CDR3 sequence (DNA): TGCAGCGTTGAAGATCTTCGTACTAGCGGGGGGACGGGTGAGCTGTTTTTT.